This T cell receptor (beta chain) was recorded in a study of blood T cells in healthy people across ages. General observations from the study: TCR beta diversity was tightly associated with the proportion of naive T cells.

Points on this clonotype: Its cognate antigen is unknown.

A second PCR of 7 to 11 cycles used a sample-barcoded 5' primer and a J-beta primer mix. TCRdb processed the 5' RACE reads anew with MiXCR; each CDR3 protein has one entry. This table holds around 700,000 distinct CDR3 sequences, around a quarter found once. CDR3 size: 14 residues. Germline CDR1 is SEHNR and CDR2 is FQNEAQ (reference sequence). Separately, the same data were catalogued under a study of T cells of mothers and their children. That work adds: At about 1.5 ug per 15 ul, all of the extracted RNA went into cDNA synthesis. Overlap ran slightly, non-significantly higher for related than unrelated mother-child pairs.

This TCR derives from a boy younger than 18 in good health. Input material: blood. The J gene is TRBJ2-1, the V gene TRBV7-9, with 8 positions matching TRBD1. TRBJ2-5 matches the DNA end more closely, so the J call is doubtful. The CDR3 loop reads CASSSRDRQETQYF. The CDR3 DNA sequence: TGTGCCAGCAGCTCCCGGGACAGGCAAGAGACCCAGTACTTC.